This T cell receptor (beta chain) emerged from a study of blood T cell repertoires in COVID-19. Allocation to cohorts depended on clinical history reported by the participants. The ends lost 4 bases at V and 4 bases at J; junction bases unmatched: 4. The CDR3 has 14 amino acids. Germline assignment: CDR1 MDHEN and CDR2 SYDVKM. Some clones are missing from TCRdb's copy, which holds only in-frame ones; the method was immunoSEQ multiplex PCR. The repertoire has about 300,000 clones, around nine tenths of them found once; the top ten carry less than 3%. This clonotype was sampled from a woman aged 45-59 years who had been exposed to COVID-19. The chain is built from TRBV28 and TRBJ1-5; 7 nucleotides align to TRBD1. The sequencing sample was made of PBMCs or T cells enriched from blood (not recorded which). The CDR3 sequence is CASSWGDSNQPQHF. The CDR3 nucleotides are TGTGCCAGCAGTTGGGGGGACAGTAATCAGCCCCAGCATTTT.